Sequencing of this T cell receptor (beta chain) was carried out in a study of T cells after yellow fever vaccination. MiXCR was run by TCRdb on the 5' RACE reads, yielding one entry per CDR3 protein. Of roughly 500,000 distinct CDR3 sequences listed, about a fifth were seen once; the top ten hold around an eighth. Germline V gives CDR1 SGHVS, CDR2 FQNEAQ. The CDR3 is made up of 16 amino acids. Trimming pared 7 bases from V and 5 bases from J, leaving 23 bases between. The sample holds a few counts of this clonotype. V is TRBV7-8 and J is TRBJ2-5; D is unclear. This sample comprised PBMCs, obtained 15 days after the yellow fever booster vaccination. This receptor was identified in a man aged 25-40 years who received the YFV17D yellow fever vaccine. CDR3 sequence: CASTLLGWLRPETQYF. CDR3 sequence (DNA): TGTGCCAGCACCCTCCTGGGGTGGTTAAGGCCGGAGACCCAGTACTTC.